Presented here are 11 T cell receptor beta chains from one specimen sequenced in a study of blood T cell repertoires in COVID-19. The table came from immunoSEQ multiplex PCR; TCRdb's copy has only in-frame clones and leaves some out. The sample has 260,000 or so clones, 88% seen once. The sequenced sample consisted of peripheral blood. These receptors originate from a human donor in a cohort sampled during active COVID-19.

V is TRBV7-2 and J is TRBJ2-7; TRBD1 aligns across 9 bases. Germline CDR1 and CDR2: SGHTA and FQGNSA. This CDR3 has 15 amino acids. V dropped 5 bases and J dropped 4; count of bases not matched to a gene: 9. The CDR3 DNA is TGTGCCAGCAGCGACTTACAGGGGGCGCGGTACGAGCAGTACTTC. This encodes CASSDLQGARYEQYF.

The CDR3 loop reads CASSGAGPDGNTIYF. The CDR3 region has the DNA TGTGCCAGCAGTGGTGCAGGCCCCGATGGAAACACCATATATTTT. The V gene is TRBV2, the J gene TRBJ1-3; the D is unclear. The germline CDR1 and CDR2 sequences are SNHLY and FYNNEI. Trimming took off 4 bases at V and 3 bases at J, with 13 bases between the two ends. The length of the CDR3 is 15 residues. Filled out from reference TRBV2 and TRBJ1-3, the complete variable domain reads EPEVTQTPSHQVTQMGQEVILRCVPISNHLYFYWYRQILGQKVEFLVSFYNNEISEKSEIFDDQFSVERPDGSNFTLKIRSTKLEDSAMYFCASSGAGPDGNTIYFGEGSWLTVV.

CDR3 in DNA: TGTGCCAGCAGTGACGCGACTAGCGGTCGAGATACGCAGTATTTT. Residues: CASSDATSGRDTQYF. V gene TRBV2 combines with J gene TRBJ2-3, with 9 nucleotides matching TRBD2. The trim removed 3 bases at V and 5 bases at J, leaving 6 bases unmatched. CDR3 length equals 15 residues. Germline V gives CDR1 SNHLY, CDR2 FYNNEI.

The gene calls are TRBV5-1 and TRBJ2-1, with a weak D call TRBD2 (6 bases). Per the germline V gene, CDR1 is SGHRS and CDR2 is YFSETQ. The CDR3 length is 13 residues. The V gene lost 0 bases and the J gene lost 9 bases, with 10 bases spanning the gap. The DNA for the CDR3 is TGCGCCAGCAGCTTGGTGGCGGGAAGTGAGCAGTTCTTC. Amino acids: CASSLVAGSEQFF.

This rearrangement joins TRBV9 to TRBJ1-2; 8 bases agree with TRBD1. The CDR3 consists of 14 residues. Germline V gene sequence: CDR1 SGDLS, CDR2 YYNGEE. The junction had 11 bases not matched to a gene; V was cut back by 6 bases and J by 7 bases. CDR3 in DNA: TGTGCCAGCACCTATACAGGGGGAGCCGGTGGCTACACCTTC. Translated, it gives CASTYTGGAGGYTF.

The rearrangement uses TRBV6-5 and TRBJ1-6, with TRBD1 matching 8 bases. CDR3 size: 15 residues. The germline V gene encodes CDR1 MNHEY and CDR2 SVGAGI. V lost 6 bases and J lost 8; bases outside the gene matches: 9. This CDR3 is CASRFPTGAHSPLHF. The DNA for the CDR3 is TGTGCCAGCAGATTTCCGACAGGGGCTCATTCACCCCTCCACTTT.

V gene TRBV3-1 (or the pseudogene TRBV3-2) combines with J gene TRBJ1-2, with 10 bases that match TRBD1. This CDR3 has 14 amino acids. V shed 3 bases, J shed 2 bases, and the junction held 0 bases outside the gene matches. Germline lookup yields CDR1 LGHDT and CDR2 YNNKEL (reference sequence). The DNA for the CDR3 is TGTGCCAGCAGCCAGACAGGGGGCAACTATGGCTACACCTTC. Translated, it gives CASSQTGGNYGYTF.

This clone has a handful of counts. V usage is TRBV25-1 and J usage is TRBJ1-1; D is undetermined. V was trimmed by 4 bases and J by 4 bases, leaving 10 bases between them. Germline assignment: CDR1 MGHDK and CDR2 SYGVNS. The CDR3 length is 13 residues. The CDR3 sequence is CASSVGIGTEAFF. The DNA for the CDR3 is TGTGCCAGCAGTGTCGGGATAGGCACTGAAGCTTTCTTT.

The gene calls are TRBV15 and TRBJ2-7; D may be TRBD1 (8 bases). Trimming stripped 3 bases from V and 6 bases from J, with 15 bases between. CDR1 and CDR2 from the germline V gene are LNHNV and YYDKDF (reference sequence). CDR3 length: 14 residues. The CDR3 here is CATSRAGGGGEQYF. The CDR3 DNA reads as TGTGCCACCAGCAGGGCAGGGGGCGGGGGCGAGCAGTACTTC.

This clone is a singleton in its sample. The CDR3 protein is CASSIRTSGTYEQYF. As DNA, the CDR3 is TGTGCCAGTAGTATAAGGACTAGCGGGACCTACGAGCAGTACTTC. The V call is TRBV19, the J call TRBJ2-7; 12 bases are a match to TRBD2. V trimming: 2 bases; J trimming: 2 bases; junction bases outside the gene matches: 1. Germline V gene data show CDR1 as LNHDA and CDR2 as SQIVND (reference sequence). The CDR3 length is 15 residues.

This clone was detected only a few times. This chain joins TRBV2 and TRBJ2-7; a weak D match, TRBD1 (5 bases). The germline V and J ends were trimmed by 4 bases and 4 bases, with 14 bases remaining between them. Per germline, CDR1 SNHLY and CDR2 FYNNEI. The CDR3 extends over 14 amino acids. The CDR3 DNA is TGTGCCAGCAGTGCAGGGCCAGGGCGGTACGAGCAGTACTTC. Translated, it gives CASSAGPGRYEQYF.